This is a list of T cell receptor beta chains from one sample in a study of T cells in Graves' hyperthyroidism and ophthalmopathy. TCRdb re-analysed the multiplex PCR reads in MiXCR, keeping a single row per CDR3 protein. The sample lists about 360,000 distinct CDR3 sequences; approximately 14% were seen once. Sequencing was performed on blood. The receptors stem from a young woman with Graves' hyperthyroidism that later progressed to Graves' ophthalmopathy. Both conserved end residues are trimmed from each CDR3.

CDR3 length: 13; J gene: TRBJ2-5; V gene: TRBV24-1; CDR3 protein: ATSDSRDTQETQY
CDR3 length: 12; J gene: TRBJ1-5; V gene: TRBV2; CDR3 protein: ASSERQGIGPQH
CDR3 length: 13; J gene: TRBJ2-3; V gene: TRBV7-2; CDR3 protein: ASSLAGGTADTQY
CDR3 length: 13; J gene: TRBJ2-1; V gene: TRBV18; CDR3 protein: ASSPPTLGYNEQF
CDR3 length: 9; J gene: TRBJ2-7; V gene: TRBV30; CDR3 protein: AATVIYEQY
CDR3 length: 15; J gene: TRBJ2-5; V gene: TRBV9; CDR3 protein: ASSPLSGLAAEETQY
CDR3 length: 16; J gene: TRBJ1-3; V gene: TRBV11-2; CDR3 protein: ASSLGIGRRGTGNTIY
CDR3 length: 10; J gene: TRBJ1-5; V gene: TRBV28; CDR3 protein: ASSDDNQPQH
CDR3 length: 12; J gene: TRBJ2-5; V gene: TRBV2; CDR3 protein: ASSEVVSSETQY
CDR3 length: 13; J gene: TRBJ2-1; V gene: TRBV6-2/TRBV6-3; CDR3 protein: ASKRGSSSYSEQF